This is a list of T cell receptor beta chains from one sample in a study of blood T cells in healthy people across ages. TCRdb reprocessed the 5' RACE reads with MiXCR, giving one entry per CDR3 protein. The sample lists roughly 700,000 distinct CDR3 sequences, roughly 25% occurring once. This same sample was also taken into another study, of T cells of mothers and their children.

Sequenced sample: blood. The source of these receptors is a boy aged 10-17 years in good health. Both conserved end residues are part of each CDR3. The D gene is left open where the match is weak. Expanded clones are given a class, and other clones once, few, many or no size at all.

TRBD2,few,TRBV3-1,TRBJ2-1,CASSPTGTSGSYEQFF,TGTGCCAGCAGCCCCACCGGGACTAGCGGCAGCTATGAGCAGTTCTTC
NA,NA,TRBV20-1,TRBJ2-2,CSASRADTGELFF,TGCAGTGCTAGTAGAGCGGACACCGGGGAGCTGTTTTTT
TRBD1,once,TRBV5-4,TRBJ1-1,CASSGTGLTEAFF,TGTGCCAGCAGCGGGACAGGGCTCACTGAAGCTTTCTTT
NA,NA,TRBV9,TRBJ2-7,CASSESGTSTYEQYF,TGTGCCAGCAGCGAATCCGGGACATCGACTTACGAGCAGTACTTC
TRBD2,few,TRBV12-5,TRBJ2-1,CASGLAVAGGFNEQFF,TGTGCTAGTGGTTTGGCAGTAGCGGGAGGGTTCAATGAGCAGTTCTTC
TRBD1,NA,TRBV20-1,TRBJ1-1,CSARDRDSLINTEAFF,TGCAGTGCTAGAGACCGGGACAGCTTAATTAACACTGAAGCTTTCTTT
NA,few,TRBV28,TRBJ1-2,CASSPEGIPNYGYTF,TGTGCCAGCAGTCCCGAGGGAATCCCTAACTATGGCTACACCTTC
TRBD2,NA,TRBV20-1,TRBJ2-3,CSAPSGGGLDTQYF,TGCAGTGCTCCAAGCGGGGGAGGATTAGATACGCAGTATTTT
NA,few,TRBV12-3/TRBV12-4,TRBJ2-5,CASSFVAEQETQYF,TGTGCCAGCAGTTTCGTAGCGGAGCAAGAGACCCAGTACTTC
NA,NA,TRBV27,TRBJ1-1,CASSAPGEAFF,TGTGCCAGCAGTGCCCCAGGGGAGGCTTTCTTT
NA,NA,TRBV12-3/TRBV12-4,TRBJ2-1,CASSSRGSSSYNEQFF,TGTGCCAGCAGTTCCCGGGGCAGTAGCTCCTACAATGAGCAGTTCTTC
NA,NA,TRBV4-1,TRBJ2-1,CASSPFQESRSSYNEQFF,TGCGCCAGCAGCCCGTTCCAGGAATCGCGGAGCTCCTACAATGAGCAGTTCTTC
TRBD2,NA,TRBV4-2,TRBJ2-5,CASSQDLMWPSGRFQETQYF,TGTGCCAGCAGCCAAGATCTAATGTGGCCTAGCGGCCGGTTCCAAGAGACCCAGTACTTC
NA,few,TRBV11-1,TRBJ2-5,CASSLIPAVEETQYF,TGTGCCAGCAGCTTAATCCCAGCGGTCGAGGAGACCCAGTACTTC
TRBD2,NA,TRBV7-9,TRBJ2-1,CASSLPLAGAVGEQFF,TGTGCCAGCAGCCTACCCTTAGCGGGAGCTGTTGGTGAGCAGTTCTTC
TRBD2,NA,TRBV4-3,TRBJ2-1,CASSQDQRGANEQFF,TGCGCCAGCAGCCAAGATCAGCGGGGGGCCAATGAGCAGTTCTTC
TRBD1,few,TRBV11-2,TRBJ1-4,CASSRTGLEKLFF,TGTGCCAGCAGCAGGACAGGGCTAGAAAAACTGTTTTTT
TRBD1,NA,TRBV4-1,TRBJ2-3,CASSQEVGTASWATPYF,TGCGCCAGCAGCCAAGAAGTGGGGACAGCCAGCTGGGCAACGCCGTATTTT
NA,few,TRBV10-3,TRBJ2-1,CAISEDSSSYNEQFF,TGTGCCATCAGTGAAGACTCCAGCTCCTACAATGAGCAGTTCTTC
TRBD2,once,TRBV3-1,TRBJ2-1,CASSQGLAPGNEQFF,TGTGCCAGCAGCCAAGGACTAGCTCCGGGCAATGAGCAGTTCTTC
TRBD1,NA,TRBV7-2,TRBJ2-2,CASSLMGQGIAGELFF,TGTGCCAGCAGCTTAATGGGACAGGGAATAGCCGGGGAGCTGTTTTTT
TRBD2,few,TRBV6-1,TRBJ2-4,CASTSGSNAAKNIQYF,TGTGCCAGCACTAGCGGGAGTAACGCAGCCAAAAACATTCAGTACTTC
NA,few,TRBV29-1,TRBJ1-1,CSVELSGRNTEAFF,TGCAGCGTTGAATTGTCAGGGAGGAACACTGAAGCTTTCTTT
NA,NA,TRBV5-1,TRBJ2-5,CASSLRSPSQETQYF,TGCGCCAGCAGCTTGCGGTCCCCTTCCCAAGAGACCCAGTACTTC
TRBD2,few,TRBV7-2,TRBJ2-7,CASSLQAGGNEQYF,TGTGCCAGCAGCCTACAAGCGGGAGGAAACGAGCAGTACTTC
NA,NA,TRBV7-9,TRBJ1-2,CASSKPQGLYGYTF,TGTGCCAGCAGCAAACCTCAGGGACTGTATGGCTACACCTTC
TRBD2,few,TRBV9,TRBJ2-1,CASSVTSGRGNEQFF,TGTGCCAGCAGCGTCACTAGCGGGAGGGGTAATGAGCAGTTCTTC
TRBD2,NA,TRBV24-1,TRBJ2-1,CATSDSAGEGEQFF,TGTGCCACCAGTGATTCGGCGGGGGAGGGGGAGCAGTTCTTC
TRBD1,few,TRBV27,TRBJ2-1,CATWGTGSGQFF,TGTGCCACCTGGGGGACAGGGAGCGGGCAGTTCTTC
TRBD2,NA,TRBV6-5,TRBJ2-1,CASSYFSGVPDEQFF,TGTGCCAGCAGTTACTTTAGCGGGGTTCCTGATGAGCAGTTCTTC
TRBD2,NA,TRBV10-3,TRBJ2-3,CATSKGLAGGLTDTQYF,TGTGCCACGTCAAAGGGACTAGCGGGGGGACTCACAGATACGCAGTATTTT
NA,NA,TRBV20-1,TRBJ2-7,CSTTHIARPYEQYF,TGCAGTACCACTCACATAGCGAGGCCCTACGAGCAGTACTTC
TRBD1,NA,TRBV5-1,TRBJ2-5,CASSINTGEETQYF,TGCGCCAGCAGCATAAACACAGGGGAAGAGACCCAGTACTTC
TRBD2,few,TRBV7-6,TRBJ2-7,CASSSNLGTSGTEQYF,TGTGCCAGCAGCTCGAACCTCGGGACTAGCGGGACCGAGCAGTACTTC
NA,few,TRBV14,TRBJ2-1,CASSTPLASSYNEQFF,TGTGCCAGCAGTACTCCCTTAGCGTCCTCCTACAATGAGCAGTTCTTC
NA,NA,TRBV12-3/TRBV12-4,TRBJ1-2,CASSLPPRNGYTF,TGTGCCAGCAGTTTACCGCCCCGAAATGGCTACACCTTC
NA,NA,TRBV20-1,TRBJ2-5,CSAETRGKETQYF,TGCAGTGCCGAAACCAGGGGTAAAGAGACCCAGTACTTC
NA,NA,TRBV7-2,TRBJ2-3,CASSLEHHTTQYF,TGTGCCAGCAGCTTAGAGCACCACACCACGCAGTATTTT
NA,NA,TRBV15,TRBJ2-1,CATSRDLSGYNEQFF,TGTGCCACCAGCAGAGATCTTAGTGGTTACAATGAGCAGTTCTTC
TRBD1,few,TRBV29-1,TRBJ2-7,CSGGQGAGEQYF,TGCAGCGGGGGACAGGGGGCGGGGGAGCAGTACTTC
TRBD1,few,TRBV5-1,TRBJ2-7,CASSFIPDRDAYEQYF,TGCGCCAGCAGCTTTATTCCGGACAGGGATGCCTACGAGCAGTACTTC
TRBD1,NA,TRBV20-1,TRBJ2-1,CSATIRTGQSRNEQFF,TGCAGTGCTACTATTAGGACAGGTCAGAGTCGGAATGAGCAGTTCTTC
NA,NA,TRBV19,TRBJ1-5,CASSMAAGNQPQHF,TGTGCCAGTAGTATGGCAGCAGGCAATCAGCCCCAGCATTTT
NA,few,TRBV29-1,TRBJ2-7,CSVEMVGRGMNEQYF,TGCAGCGTTGAAATGGTGGGGCGAGGGATGAACGAGCAGTACTTC
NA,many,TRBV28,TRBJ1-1,CASSPTGGTEAFF,TGTGCCAGCAGTCCAACGGGGGGCACTGAAGCTTTCTTT
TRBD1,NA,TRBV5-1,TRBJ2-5,CGSSYKLTGARETQYF,TGCGGCAGCAGCTATAAGCTGACAGGGGCTAGAGAGACCCAGTACTTC
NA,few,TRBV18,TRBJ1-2,CASSPDGTNYGYTF,TGTGCCAGCTCTCCGGACGGAACTAACTATGGCTACACCTTC
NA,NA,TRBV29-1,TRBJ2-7,CSVVGSTYEQYF,TGCAGCGTTGTTGGTTCCACCTACGAGCAGTACTTC
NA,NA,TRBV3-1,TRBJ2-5,CASSQDPAGVQETQYF,TGTGCCAGCAGCCAAGATCCGGCAGGGGTCCAAGAGACCCAGTACTTC
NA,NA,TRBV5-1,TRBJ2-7,CASSLQSSGEQYF,TGCGCCAGCAGCTTACAGTCGTCAGGCGAGCAGTACTTC
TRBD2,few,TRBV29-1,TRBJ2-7,CSVKGLADSYEQYF,TGCAGCGTTAAGGGACTAGCGGACTCCTACGAGCAGTACTTC
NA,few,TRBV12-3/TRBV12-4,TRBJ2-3,CASSLVRADTQYF,TGTGCCAGCAGTTTAGTCAGGGCGGATACGCAGTATTTT
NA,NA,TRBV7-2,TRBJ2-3,CASSLVDLSDTQYF,TGTGCCAGCAGCTTAGTTGACCTTTCGGATACGCAGTATTTT
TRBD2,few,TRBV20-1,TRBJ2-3,CSARVAGVDTQYF,TGCAGTGCTAGAGTGGCGGGGGTAGATACGCAGTATTTT
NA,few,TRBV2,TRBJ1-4,CACLRAEGELFF,TGTGCCTGCCTCAGGGCCGAGGGAGAACTGTTTTTT
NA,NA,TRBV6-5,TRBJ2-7,CASSYSLYRDYEQYF,TGTGCCAGCAGTTACTCGCTATACAGGGATTACGAGCAGTACTTC
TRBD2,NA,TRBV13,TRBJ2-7,CASSLGLAGVVREQYF,TGTGCCAGCAGCTTAGGACTAGCGGGAGTGGTTCGCGAGCAGTACTTC